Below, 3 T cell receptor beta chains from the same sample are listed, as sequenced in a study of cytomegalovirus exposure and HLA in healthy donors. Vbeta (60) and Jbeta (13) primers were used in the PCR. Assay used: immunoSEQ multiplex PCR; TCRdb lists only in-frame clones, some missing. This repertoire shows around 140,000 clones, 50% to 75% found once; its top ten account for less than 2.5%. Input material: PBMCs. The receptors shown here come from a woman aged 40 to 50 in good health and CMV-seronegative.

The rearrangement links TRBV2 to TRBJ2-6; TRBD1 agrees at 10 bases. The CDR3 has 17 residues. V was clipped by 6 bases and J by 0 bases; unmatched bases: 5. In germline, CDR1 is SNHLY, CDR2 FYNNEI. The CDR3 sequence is CASRWTGGVSGANVLTF. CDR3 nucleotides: TGTGCCAGCAGGTGGACAGGGGGGGTCTCTGGGGCCAACGTCCTGACTTTC.

The CDR3 sequence is CASSSQLKGSGYTF. The CDR3 DNA reads TGTGCCAGCAGTTCCCAATTAAAGGGGTCTGGCTACACCTTC. V is TRBV6-5 and J is TRBJ1-2; a possible D gene is TRBD1 (5 bases). V was shortened by 4 bases and J by 7 bases, with 16 bases between the two germline ends. The CDR3 is 14 amino acids. Per the germline V gene, CDR1 is MNHEY and CDR2 is SVGAGI.

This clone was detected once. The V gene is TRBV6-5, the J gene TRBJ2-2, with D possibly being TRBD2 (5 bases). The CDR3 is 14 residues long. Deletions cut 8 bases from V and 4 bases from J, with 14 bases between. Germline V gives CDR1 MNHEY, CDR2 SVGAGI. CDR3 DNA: TGTGCCAGCGCTCGCGGGTGGGGCACCGGGGAGCTGTTTTTT. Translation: CASARGWGTGELFF.